This T cell receptor beta chain was captured in a study of shared clonotypes between healthy human individuals. General observations from the study: Generally, naive subsets (rather than memory subsets) showed larger estimated richness.

Only in-frame clones appear in the TCRdb table, and some are missing; sequencing was by immunoSEQ multiplex PCR. The sample comprises about 1 million clones, 70% to 80% of which are singletons, and approximately 1.5% rests with the top ten. In the CD4+ fraction, cells were divided into CD45RA+ naive and CD45RA-negative memory subsets. A word on this clone: The antigen remains unidentified.

The CDR3 loop spans 15 amino acids. V lost 1 base, J lost 7 bases, and 16 bases lay in between. Germline V gene data show CDR1 as SGHTA and CDR2 as FQGNSA. This sequence joins TRBV7-2 and TRBJ2-5; a possible D gene is TRBD1 (6 bases). Sequenced: memory CD4+ T cells sorted from blood. The sample's subset: CD45RA-negative fraction. The clonotype comes from a man aged 18 to 30 in good health. The CDR3: CASSLGPGEVGTQYF. Here the CDR3 DNA reads TGTGCCAGCAGCTTAGGTCCAGGGGAAGTTGGGACCCAGTACTTC.